The source of this T cell receptor (beta chain) is a study of vaccination effects on CD4 cells after COVID-19. Peptide-pool stimulation followed by sequencing identified expanded antigen-specific CD4+ clonotypes in the ViraFEST assay. Isolating CD4+ T cells followed approximately 10 days of culture. Two doses of either BNT162b2 or mRNA-1273 were given to each participant. Germline CDR1 MNHEY, CDR2 SMNVEV (reference sequence). This CDR3 has 13 residues. V was clipped by 3 bases and J by 4 bases, with 9 bases between them. This clone occurred a few times. Its antigen remains unknown. Assay used: immunoSEQ multiplex PCR; TCRdb lists only in-frame clones, some missing. The sample has about 27,000 clones, roughly four fifths seen once.

The TCR was taken from a human donor who received a COVID-19 vaccine. Some clones in this sample may be carry-over from other donors' samples. The gene calls are TRBV27 and TRBJ1-1, with no clear D. The sequencing used CD4+ T cells from PBMCs cultured with HCoV-NL63 spike peptides, collected after COVID-19 vaccination. Here the CDR3 reads CASSFWLGTEAFF. CDR3 DNA: TGTGCCAGCAGTTTTTGGTTGGGCACTGAAGCTTTCTTT.